This entry lists 25 T cell receptor beta chains sequenced from one sample in a study of molecular identifiers for immune sequencing clone quantification. TCRdb reprocessed the PCR reads via MiXCR and lists one record per CDR3 protein. The table shows around 94,000 distinct CDR3 sequences, with 30% to 35% occurring only once. Sequences were obtained from naive CD8+ T cells from blood, with Jurkat cell RNA spiked in. The subset was: FACS-sorted CD8+CD4-CCR7+CD45RA+ naive T cells. The receptors derive from a human donor in good health. Some libraries in this study had Jurkat cell RNA spiked in.

This clonotype was seen a few times. The chain couples TRBV20-1 to TRBJ2-7; D gene ambiguous. The CDR3 has 13 residues. Germline CDR1 DFQATT, CDR2 SNEGSKA (reference sequence). V was cut by 0 bases and J by 2 bases, with 8 bases left in between. The CDR3 loop reads CSARERLTYEQYF. Written as DNA, the CDR3 is TGCAGTGCTAGAGAACGGCTGACCTACGAGCAGTACTTC.

As for this clonotype: This could be a read error, since a much larger clone is one nucleotide away. The conserved final phenylalanine or tryptophan is absent from the CDR3, which likely points to a read error. CDR3: CASSLGPVYEQYL. CDR3 bases: TGTGCCAGCAGCTTGGGACCTGTCTACGAGCAGTACCTC. The chain carries TRBV28 and TRBJ2-7, with D possibly called TRBD1 or TRBD2 (5 bases each). The ends were cut back, 6 bases at V and 3 bases at J, with 12 bases in the middle. Germline V gene sequence: CDR1 MDHEN, CDR2 SYDVKM. The CDR3 consists of 13 residues.

This chain connects TRBV3-1 to TRBJ2-7; 9 positions match TRBD2. J lost 6 bases, V lost 0 bases, and 6 bases had no gene match. Germline CDR1 and CDR2: LGHDT and YNNKEL (reference sequence). The CDR3 covers 15 residues. CDR3 DNA: TGTGCCAGCAGCCAAGACGCGGCGGGAGGGCTCGAGCAGTACTTC. Translation gives CASSQDAAGGLEQYF.

The table lists this clonotype with many counts. J is TRBJ2-7 and V is TRBV6-5, with D possibly called TRBD1 or TRBD2 (5 bases each). Germline CDR1 reads MNHEY; CDR2 reads SVGAGI. The CDR3 consists of 14 residues. The V end was cut by 0 bases, the J end by 5 bases, with 11 bases between. CDR3 nucleotide sequence: TGTGCCAGCAGTTACTCGGGGGACGGGAACGAGCAGTACTTC. Encoded protein: CASSYSGDGNEQYF.

In its sample, this clonotype was seen a few times. This chain connects TRBV28 to TRBJ1-1; D is ambiguous. Germline CDR1 MDHEN, CDR2 SYDVKM. The CDR3 is 12 residues long. V was pared by 2 bases and J by 5 bases, with 6 bases between. The CDR3 is CASSLRWTEAFF. CDR3 nucleotides: TGTGCCAGCAGTTTAAGGTGGACTGAAGCTTTCTTT. Combining the CDR3 with reference TRBV28 and TRBJ1-1 gives the whole variable domain DVKVTQSSRYLVKRTGEKVFLECVQDMDHENMFWYRQDPGLGLRLIYFSYDVKMKEKGDIPEGYSVSREKKERFSLILESASTNQTSMYLCASSLRWTEAFFGQGTRLTVV.

Concerning this clonotype: The junction shows a germline mismatch at one end, possibly a read error. This rearrangement joins TRBV7-6 to TRBJ2-3; TRBD1 matches at 7 bases. CDR3 length: 17 residues. Germline CDR1 and CDR2: SGHVS and FNYEAQ. CDR3 nucleotide sequence: TGTGCCAGCGGCTTAGTAACCTGGACAGGCGGCACAGATACGCAGTATTTT. Its protein product is CASGLVTWTGGTDTQYF.

This clonotype was detected many times. The chain uses TRBV28 and TRBJ2-4, with no clear D. The ends were cut back, 10 bases at V and 1 base at J, with 14 bases in the middle. From germline, CDR1 is MDHEN and CDR2 SYDVKM. This CDR3 has 14 amino acids. The CDR3 sequence is CATTRTAAKNIQYF. DNA for the CDR3: TGTGCCACCACACGAACAGCCGCCAAAAACATTCAGTACTTC.

Points on this clonotype: One end of the junction does not line up with germline, which may come from a read error. The chain employs TRBV5-1 and TRBJ1-1; the D is unclear. The CDR3 runs to 11 residues. CDR1 SGHRS and CDR2 YFSETQ come from the germline V gene. CDR3 in amino acids: CASSLGSEALF. Here the CDR3 DNA reads TGCGCCAGCAGCTTGGGTTCTGAAGCTCTCTTT.

This clonotype is medium-sized in the sample. The chain combines TRBV5-1 with TRBJ1-1; no definite D call. Between the trimmed V and J ends, which lost 0 bases and 8 bases, there was a span of 8 bases. CDR1 SGHRS and CDR2 YFSETQ come from the germline V gene. The CDR3 runs to 12 residues. The CDR3 DNA reads TGCGCCAGCAGCTTGGAGGCAGAAGAAGCTTTCTTT. It translates to CASSLEAEEAFF.

The chain links TRBV11-1 to TRBJ2-5; D not resolved. Per the germline V gene, CDR1 is SGHAT and CDR2 is FQDESV (reference sequence). This CDR3 region has 17 residues. With 2 bases removed from V and 2 bases from J, the gap between germline ends came to 18 bases. CDR3 in amino acids: CASSLRTALITQETQYF. CDR3 DNA sequence: TGTGCCAGCAGCTTACGGACGGCTCTGATCACTCAAGAGACCCAGTACTTC. The entire variable domain, with the rest obtained from reference TRBV11-1 and TRBJ2-5, is as follows: EAEVAQSPRYKITEKSQAVAFWCDPISGHATLYWYRQILGQGPELLVQFQDESVVDDSQLPKDRFSAERLKGVDSTLKIQPAELGDSAMYLCASSLRTALITQETQYFGPGTRLLVL.

Of note for this clonotype: A much bigger clone sits one base away, suggesting this may be a read error. The chain is built from TRBV28 and TRBJ1-4; a possible D gene is TRBD1 (5 bases). From germline, CDR1 is MDHEN and CDR2 SYDVKM. V dropped 7 bases and J dropped 5 bases, with 17 bases sitting between them. The CDR3 contains 15 residues. For the CDR3, the DNA is TGTGCCAGCACCTACCCGAGACAGATAAATGAAAAACTGTTTTTT. This gives the protein CASTYPRQINEKLFF.

This clonotype was counted only a few times. This rearrangement joins TRBV12-3 or TRBV12-4 to TRBJ2-1; TRBD2 matches at 11 bases. With 7 bases clipped from V and 6 bases from J, the junction kept 17 bases outside the gene matches. The CDR3 is 18 amino acids. The CDR3 DNA follows: TGTGCCAGCACCAATAGACTAGCGGGACCAAATGCGGGCAATGAGCAGTTCTTC. The encoded protein is CASTNRLAGPNAGNEQFF.

The chain links TRBV12-3 or TRBV12-4 to TRBJ2-2; D gene ambiguous. The V gene lost 6 bases and the J gene lost 1 base, with 9 bases spanning the gap. The CDR3 totals 14 residues. The CDR3 region has the DNA TGTGCCAGCAGGAGATACAGGAACACCGGGGAGCTGTTTTTT. The encoded protein is CASRRYRNTGELFF.

This clonotype was seen at least ten times. The chain carries TRBV15 and TRBJ2-7; D perhaps matches TRBD1 (6 bases). Trimming pared 0 bases from V and 6 bases from J, leaving 12 bases between. Germline V CDR1 and CDR2: LNHNV, YYDKDF (reference sequence). The CDR3 runs to 14 residues. This chain's CDR3 is CATSRDRGHGEQYF. The CDR3 nucleotides are TGTGCCACCAGCAGAGATCGGGGACACGGCGAGCAGTACTTC.

Worth noting for this clonotype: This may be a read error: a much more frequent sequence differs by one nucleotide. The chain couples TRBV15 to TRBJ2-5; D gene unclear. This CDR3 has 15 amino acids. Germline values: CDR1 LNHNV, CDR2 YYDKDF (reference sequence). The CDR3 nucleotides are TGTGCCTCCACCGTGGGCCTGATGGCCCAGGAGACCCGGTACTTC. It is translated as CASTVGLMAQETRYF.

This clonotype was picked up a small number of times. This chain links TRBV5-6 with TRBJ1-2; TRBD1 matches 7 bases. CDR3 length: 12 amino acids. Per the germline V gene, CDR1 is SGHDT and CDR2 is YYEEEE. The V and J ends lost 3 bases and 5 bases, in that order; junction bases with no gene match: 1. The CDR3 loop is CASSWGQYGYTF. CDR3 DNA: TGTGCCAGCAGCTGGGGACAGTATGGCTACACCTTC.

In regard to this clonotype: A much larger clone lies a single base off, so this may be a read error. The conserved closing phenylalanine or tryptophan is absent in this CDR3, likely reflecting a read error. The chain couples TRBV9 to TRBJ2-3; D not certain. Trimming removed 1 base from V and 4 bases from J, with 4 bases in between. The CDR3 is 12 residues long. Germline values: CDR1 SGDLS, CDR2 YYNGEE. The CDR3 bases are TGTGCCAGCAGCGTACGTGCAGATACGCAGTATTTA. Its protein is CASSVRADTQYL.

As for this clonotype: Germline and junction disagree at one end, which may indicate a read error. This rearrangement joins TRBV18 to TRBJ1-1; possible D gene TRBD1, 6 bases. Germline lookup yields CDR1 KGHSH and CDR2 LQKENI. The CDR3 contains 16 residues. CDR3 nucleotide sequence: TGTGCCAGCTCACCACTTTCGGGGGCGCGGAACACTGATGCTTTCTTT. Protein product: CASSPLSGARNTDAFF.

Details on this clonotype: A clone one base away is much larger, so this may be a read error. The conserved final phenylalanine or tryptophan is absent from the CDR3, which likely points to a read error. The V gene is TRBV7-9, the J gene TRBJ2-3; D ambiguous. In germline, CDR1 is SEHNR, CDR2 FQNEAQ (reference sequence). CDR3 length: 16 residues. Between the trimmed V and J ends, which lost 5 bases and 3 bases, there was a span of 18 bases. The CDR3: CASSRPPGVVTDTQYS. CDR3 nucleotide sequence: TGTGCCAGCAGCCGACCCCCCGGCGTGGTTACAGATACGCAGTATTCT.

As concerns this clonotype: This may come from a read error, since a much larger clone is one base off. The chain has TRBV14 and TRBJ2-3; no definite D call. The end of the DNA fits TRBJ1-5 better, so the J call may be wrong. The CDR3 spans 14 residues. In germline, CDR1 is SGHDN, CDR2 FVKESK. The CDR3 bases are TGTGCCAGCAGCCAAACTATGTCCACAGATACGCAGCATTTT. It is translated as CASSQTMSTDTQHF.

This clonotype occurred once. The CDR3 loop is CASSQGGGRYEQYF. CDR3 bases: TGCGCCAGCAGCCAAGGGGGGGGGCGCTACGAGCAGTACTTC. The rearrangement joins TRBV4-3 to TRBJ2-7; perhaps TRBD2 as D (7 bases). V was clipped by 1 base and J by 3 bases, with 10 bases between them. Germline-derived CDR1 and CDR2 are LGHNA and YSLEER. The CDR3 consists of 14 residues.

Concerning this clonotype itself: A much larger clone differs by one base, so this may be a read error. The chain is built from TRBV7-9 and TRBJ2-7, with D unclear. The V gene lost 5 bases and the J gene lost 5 bases, with 10 bases spanning the gap. The CDR3 totals 12 residues. Per germline, CDR1 SEHNR and CDR2 FQNEAQ (reference sequence). Here the CDR3 DNA reads TGTGCCAGCAGCCCGACGCTCCACGAGCAGTACTTC. Its protein is CASSPTLHEQYF.

Remarks on this clonotype: With a much larger clone just one base away, this may be a read error. The chain uses TRBV29-1 and TRBJ2-3; TRBD2 is a possible D gene (5 bases). There are 16 residues in the CDR3. Germline assignment: CDR1 SQVTM and CDR2 ANQGSEA. CDR3 sequence (DNA): TGCAGCGTCCGCCGGCCCGAGAAAACGCGGGCAGATACGCAGAATTTT. Translation gives CSVRRPEKTRADTQNF.

The chain uses TRBV27 and TRBJ1-6; 7 bases line up with TRBD1. The germline gives CDR1 MNHEY, CDR2 SMNVEV (reference sequence). The V segment lost 8 bases and the J segment 6 bases; nucleotides outside the gene matches: 10. This CDR3 has 15 amino acids. The CDR3 loop is CASWGGGQTNSPLHF. In nucleotides, the CDR3 is TGTGCCAGCTGGGGCGGGGGACAGACTAATTCACCCCTCCACTTT.

This clonotype was observed many times. Germline is not matched at one junction end, which may reflect a read error. This sequence joins TRBV25-1 and TRBJ2-7, with TRBD1 matching over 7 bases. The length of the CDR3 is 13 residues. CDR1 is MGHDK, CDR2 SYGVNS, per germline. This chain's CDR3 is CASSEYDRAEQYF. The CDR3 DNA follows: TGTGCCAGCAGCGAATACGACAGGGCCGAGCAGTACTTC.